Sequencing of this T cell receptor (beta chain) was carried out in a study of T cell repertoires in cytomegalovirus infection. About the study: Indications came from public TCR beta signatures; they pointed to CMV infection and to a matching HLA type.

In TCRdb, the reads were re-called with MiXCR into one record per CDR3 protein. The table shows about 830,000 distinct CDR3 sequences, with around a third occurring only once. Study-wide findings and caveats: Adding up the frequency of public TCR beta families identified people who carried CMV plus the relevant HLA.

This clonotype was counted between two and nine times. What it binds is unknown. J was trimmed by 8 bases and V by 2 bases; bases with no gene match: 8. The V gene's germline CDR1 is ENHRY and CDR2 SYGVKD. The CDR3 consists of 16 residues. This TCR derives from a human donor in good health (CMV status not recorded). Some clones in this sample may be carry-over from other donors' samples. The chain carries TRBV10-3 and TRBJ1-6; 8 bases match TRBD1. Source: cultured CD8+ T cells from PBMCs, taken from culture after CMV antigen stimulation. As DNA, the CDR3 is TGTGCCATCAGTGAGCTTTGGACAGGGAGCCATTCACCCCTCCACTTT. It encodes CAISELWTGSHSPLHF.